The rows below give T cell receptor beta chains drawn from one sample of a study of shared clonotypes between healthy human individuals. Profiling relied on immunoSEQ multiplex PCR, and the TCRdb table lists in-frame clones only, not all of them. The data contain 450,000 or so clones, 77% of them singletons. The sequenced material came from PBMCs. The origin of the receptors is a woman aged 40 to 55 in good health. Some clones in this sample may be carry-over from other donors' samples. CDR3s include the opening cysteine and the closing phenylalanine or tryptophan. A D gene is named only where the DNA matches it firmly. Size is stated for part of the rows, as once, few or many counts, or as a class when the clone is expanded.

J gene: TRBJ1-1
V gene: TRBV7-6
D gene: TRBD1
clone size: .
CDR3 DNA: TGTGCCAGCAGCTTCGATAGGACAGGGGAAGCTTTCTTT
CDR3 protein: CASSFDRTGEAFF

J gene: TRBJ1-4
V gene: TRBV28
D gene: .
clone size: few
CDR3 DNA: TGTGCCAGCAGTCGGCTTAGATGGGGGGTAGGCGAAAAACTGTTTTTT
CDR3 protein: CASSRLRWGVGEKLFF

J gene: TRBJ1-2
V gene: TRBV7-9
D gene: .
clone size: .
CDR3 DNA: TGTGCCAGCAGCGCCTCGAGGGTTGGTGGCTACACCTTC
CDR3 protein: CASSASRVGGYTF

J gene: TRBJ1-1
V gene: TRBV19
D gene: .
clone size: once
CDR3 DNA: TGTGCCAGTAGTTTGAGGGGGTCTGGGGAGAACACTGAAGCTTTCTTT
CDR3 protein: CASSLRGSGENTEAFF

J gene: TRBJ2-5
V gene: TRBV10-3
D gene: .
clone size: .
CDR3 DNA: TGTGCCATCAGTGAGTCTTGGGGGCGGGGGCAAGAGACCCAGTACTTC
CDR3 protein: CAISESWGRGQETQYF

J gene: TRBJ2-2
V gene: TRBV14
D gene: .
clone size: once
CDR3 DNA: TGTGCCAGCAGCCAAGGCCAGTACACCGGGGAGCTGTTTTTT
CDR3 protein: CASSQGQYTGELFF

J gene: TRBJ1-1
V gene: TRBV11-2
D gene: TRBD1
clone size: .
CDR3 DNA: TGTGCCAGCAGCCTCTTGTCGGGACAGGGTCTTACTGAAGCTTTCTTT
CDR3 protein: CASSLLSGQGLTEAFF

J gene: TRBJ1-4
V gene: TRBV4-3
D gene: TRBD1
clone size: .
CDR3 DNA: TGCGCCAGCAGCCTCGACAGGGGACTGCTGTTTTTT
CDR3 protein: CASSLDRGLLFF

J gene: TRBJ1-2
V gene: TRBV19
D gene: TRBD1
clone size: .
CDR3 DNA: TGTGCCAGTAGCCAACAGGGGGCCCCTCTGGATGGCTACACCTTC
CDR3 protein: CASSQQGAPLDGYTF

J gene: TRBJ2-1
V gene: TRBV7-9
D gene: TRBD2
clone size: once
CDR3 DNA: TGTGCCAGCAGCTTTCCAGCGGGGAGCTCCTACAATGAGCAGTTCTTC
CDR3 protein: CASSFPAGSSYNEQFF

J gene: TRBJ2-7
V gene: TRBV27
D gene: .
clone size: .
CDR3 DNA: TGTGCCAGCAGTAAACAGGGTCCCTACGAGCAGTACTTC
CDR3 protein: CASSKQGPYEQYF

J gene: TRBJ2-5
V gene: TRBV5-6
D gene: TRBD1
clone size: .
CDR3 DNA: TGTGCCAGCAGCTTGGTGTACAGGGGGCAGACCCAGTACTTC
CDR3 protein: CASSLVYRGQTQYF

J gene: TRBJ1-5
V gene: TRBV27
D gene: TRBD1
clone size: .
CDR3 DNA: TGTGCCAGCAGTTTATACGGGACAGGGTCCCTCAATCAGCCCCAGCATTTT
CDR3 protein: CASSLYGTGSLNQPQHF

J gene: TRBJ2-3
V gene: TRBV29-1
D gene: TRBD1
clone size: .
CDR3 DNA: TGCAGCGTTGAAGGGGACAGGGCCGTAGATACGCAGTATTTT
CDR3 protein: CSVEGDRAVDTQYF

J gene: TRBJ1-2
V gene: TRBV6-6
D gene: .
clone size: .
CDR3 DNA: TGTGCCAGCAGTTCGGGACCAAACTATGGCTACACCTTC
CDR3 protein: CASSSGPNYGYTF

J gene: TRBJ1-4
V gene: TRBV28
D gene: .
clone size: .
CDR3 DNA: TGTGCCAGCAGTTTCCACCAACAGGGCAAGAATGAAAAACTGTTTTTT
CDR3 protein: CASSFHQQGKNEKLFF

J gene: TRBJ2-5
V gene: TRBV5-4
D gene: .
clone size: .
CDR3 DNA: TGTGCCAGCAGCCCCAGGGACCAAGAAGAGACCCAGTACTTC
CDR3 protein: CASSPRDQEETQYF